Following are 13 T cell receptor beta chains from one sample sequenced in a study of blood T cell repertoires in COVID-19. The repertoire was sequenced with immunoSEQ multiplex PCR; TCRdb's copy has only in-frame clones and lacks some. The sample holds about 140,000 clones, about four fifths seen once. Specimen: peripheral blood. All receptors come from a human donor in a cohort sampled during active COVID-19.

V is TRBV9 and J is TRBJ1-2; no clear D gene. The CDR3 is 14 amino acids. Per the germline V gene, CDR1 is SGDLS and CDR2 is YYNGEE. V was pared by 4 bases and J by 1 base, with 11 bases between. The DNA for the CDR3 is TGTGCCAGCAGCTCAGAGGTCGGTAACTATGGCTACACCTTC. The encoded protein is CASSSEVGNYGYTF.

This clone was observed once. This chain connects TRBV11-2 to TRBJ2-4; D might be TRBD1 (6 bases). CDR3 size: 16 residues. CDR1 and CDR2 from the germline V gene are SGHAT and FQNNGV. Deletions cut 3 bases from V and 6 bases from J, with 18 bases between. CDR3: CASSFPGTLLGNIQYF. The CDR3 DNA reads TGTGCCAGCAGCTTCCCCGGGACACTCTTAGGAAACATTCAGTACTTC. Full variable domain (remainder filled in from reference TRBV11-2 and TRBJ2-4): EAGVAQSPRYKIIEKRQSVAFWCNPISGHATLYWYQQILGQGPKLLIQFQNNGVVDDSQLPKDRFSAERLKGVDSTLKIQPAKLEDSAVYLCASSFPGTLLGNIQYFGAGTRLSVL.

This chain links TRBV10-3 with TRBJ2-3, with TRBD2 matching over 7 bases. CDR1 and CDR2 (germline): ENHRY, SYGVKD. V shed 0 bases, J shed 1 base, and the junction held 4 bases outside the gene matches. The CDR3 loop spans 16 amino acids. CDR3 region: CAISESGAGGTDTQYF. The CDR3, as DNA: TGTGCCATCAGTGAGTCTGGGGCGGGGGGCACAGATACGCAGTATTTT.

The chain couples TRBV19 to TRBJ1-5; D gene unclear. Germline V gives CDR1 LNHDA, CDR2 SQIVND (reference sequence). This CDR3 is built from 13 residues. The ends were cut back, 5 bases at V and 7 bases at J, with 12 bases in the middle. CDR3 in DNA: TGTGCCAGTAGTCCTCCCGCCCAGCAGCCCCAGCATTTT. This gives the protein CASSPPAQQPQHF.

The rearrangement links TRBV10-3 to TRBJ2-1; D may be TRBD1 (6 bases). Between the trimmed V and J ends, which lost 0 bases and 0 bases, there was a span of 12 bases. The V gene's germline CDR1 is ENHRY and CDR2 SYGVKD. The CDR3 runs to 17 residues. CDR3 nucleotides: TGTGCCATCAGTGAGTCCAGGGGCCCGAGCTCCTACAATGAGCAGTTCTTC. It codes for CAISESRGPSSYNEQFF.

In regard to this clone: Being one base from a much bigger clone, this may be a read error. The chain combines TRBV6-2 or TRBV6-3 with TRBJ2-3; no clear D gene. CDR1 is MNHEY, CDR2 SVGEGT, per germline. V was clipped by 3 bases and J by 6 bases, with 4 bases between them. There are 11 residues in the CDR3. The CDR3 bases are TGTGCCAGCAGTTATTCGGATACGCAGTATTTT. Its protein product is CASSYSDTQYF.

This clone was detected a few times. The genes are TRBV3-1 (or the pseudogene TRBV3-2) and TRBJ1-2; weak D call: TRBD1 (6 bases). This CDR3 contains 16 residues. The germline V and J ends were trimmed by 0 bases and 2 bases, with 13 bases remaining between them. CDR1 and CDR2 from the germline V gene are LGHDT and YNNKEL (reference sequence). This chain's CDR3 is CASSQEGRGKNYGYTF. CDR3 DNA sequence: TGTGCCAGCAGCCAAGAAGGAAGGGGGAAGAACTATGGCTACACCTTC.

This clone appeared once. DNA for the CDR3: TGTGCCAGTAATCCGGACAGGGTGGGGACCGGGGAGCTGTTTTTT. Its translation: CASNPDRVGTGELFF. V gene TRBV19 combines with J gene TRBJ2-2; 8 bases align to TRBD1. Germline V lookup: CDR1 LNHDA, CDR2 SQIVND (reference sequence). Trimming took 7 bases from V and 5 from J; bases not matched to a gene: 9. The CDR3 runs 15 residues.

The table lists this clone with a few counts. The chain employs TRBV19 and TRBJ1-6, with 12 positions matching TRBD1. From germline, CDR1 is LNHDA and CDR2 SQIVND (reference sequence). This CDR3 comprises 12 residues. Trimming cost V 11 bases and J 9 bases; bases outside gene matches: 2. This chain's CDR3 is CASGQGASPLHF. The CDR3 region has the DNA TGTGCCTCGGGACAGGGGGCTTCACCCCTCCACTTT. The variable domain in full, completed from reference TRBV19 and TRBJ1-6, reads DGGITQSPKYLFRKEGQNVTLSCEQNLNHDAMYWYRQDPGQGLRLIYYSQIVNDFQKGDIAEGYSVSREKKESFPLTVTSAQKNPTAFYLCASGQGASPLHFGNGTRLTVT.

This clone has a single count. This chain connects TRBV29-1 to TRBJ2-2; tentatively, D is TRBD1 (7 bases). Looked up from germline, CDR1 is SQVTM and CDR2 is ANQGSEA. The V and J ends lost 5 bases and 3 bases respectively, with 13 bases between them. This CDR3 has 14 amino acids. The CDR3, as DNA: TGCAGCGTTTCAGGGGGGCCGGACACCGGGGAGCTGTTTTTT. Residues: CSVSGGPDTGELFF.

V is TRBV5-6 and J is TRBJ2-3, with a tentative D call TRBD2 (5 bases). This CDR3 is built from 13 residues. The V end was cut by 1 base, the J end by 8 bases, with 11 bases between. Germline-derived CDR1 and CDR2 are SGHDT and YYEEEE. In DNA form, the CDR3 reads TGTGCCAGCAGCTTGCAATTGGAGGTTACGCAGTATTTT. Its translation: CASSLQLEVTQYF.

The chain joins TRBV3-1 (or the pseudogene TRBV3-2) to TRBJ1-6; unclear D gene. The V gene's germline CDR1 is LGHDT and CDR2 YNNKEL (reference sequence). This CDR3 comprises 14 residues. V was pared by 3 bases and J by 7 bases, with 10 bases between. The CDR3, as DNA: TGTGCCAGCAGCCATCAATACGGGAATTCACCCCTCCACTTT. It codes for CASSHQYGNSPLHF.

V is TRBV6-5 and J is TRBJ2-3; 7 bases match TRBD2. The CDR3 consists of 14 residues. The germline V gene has CDR1 MNHEY and CDR2 SVGAGI. V lost 10 bases and J lost 1; bases outside the gene matches: 8. The CDR3 region is CATKPSGGTDTQYF. CDR3 DNA sequence: TGTGCCACCAAACCCAGCGGGGGCACAGATACGCAGTATTTT.